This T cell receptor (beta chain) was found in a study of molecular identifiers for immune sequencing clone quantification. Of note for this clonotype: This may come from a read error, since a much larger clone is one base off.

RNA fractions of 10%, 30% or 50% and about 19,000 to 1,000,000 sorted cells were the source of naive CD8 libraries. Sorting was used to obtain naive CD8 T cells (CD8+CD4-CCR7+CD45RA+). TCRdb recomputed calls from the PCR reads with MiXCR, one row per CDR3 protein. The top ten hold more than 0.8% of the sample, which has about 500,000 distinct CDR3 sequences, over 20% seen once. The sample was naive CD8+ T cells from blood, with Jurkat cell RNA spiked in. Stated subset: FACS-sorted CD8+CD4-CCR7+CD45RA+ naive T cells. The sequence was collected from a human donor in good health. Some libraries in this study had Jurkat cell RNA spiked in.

The CDR3 loop is CASSLISREEAFF. The DNA for the CDR3 is TGTGCCAGCAGCTTAATCAGCCGGGAGGAAGCTTTCTTT. V gene TRBV7-9 combines with J gene TRBJ1-1, with D unresolved. Between the trimmed V and J ends, which lost 2 bases and 8 bases, there was a span of 12 bases. The CDR3 loop spans 13 amino acids. Germline assignment: CDR1 SEHNR and CDR2 FQNEAQ (reference sequence).